The entry that follows covers one T cell receptor beta chain sequence. Its cognate antigen is unknown. The sample originates from a study of T cell responses to AZD1222 COVID-19 vaccine. General study findings and limits: Regions 160-218 and 743-854 dominated among vaccine-associated CD4 TCRs spanning spike.

The CDR3 is 15 amino acids. V lost 4 bases and J lost 5; bases outside the gene matches: 6. Germline CDR1 SGHDN, CDR2 FVKESK. The repertoire was sequenced with immunoSEQ multiplex PCR; TCRdb's copy has only in-frame clones and lacks some. Altogether over 150,000 clones are present, roughly nine tenths being singletons, with the ten largest covering roughly 2.8%. The sequencing used peripheral blood, collected on day 0 of AZD1222 vaccination. This sequence was found in an adult in good health. The chain carries TRBV14 and TRBJ2-5; TRBD1 matches at 11 bases. DNA for the CDR3: TGTGCCAGCAGCCCAGGACAGGGGGCGGGTGAGACCCAGTACTTC. Translated: CASSPGQGAGETQYF.